Listed here are 15 T cell receptor beta chains from one sample, sequenced in a study of cytomegalovirus exposure and HLA in healthy donors. PCR employed 60 Vbeta and 13 Jbeta primers. Profiled with immunoSEQ multiplex PCR; TCRdb holds only in-frame clones, not every one. The data hold about 180,000 clones, with about 79% observed a single time. The sequenced material came from PBMCs. The source of these receptors is a man younger than 30 in good health and CMV-seronegative.

The sample holds a few counts of this clone. The chain uses TRBV10-3 and TRBJ1-2; a weak D match, TRBD1 (6 bases). Germline V lookup: CDR1 ENHRY, CDR2 SYGVKD. CDR3 length: 15 amino acids. V was trimmed by 3 bases and J by 7 bases, leaving 18 bases between them. In DNA form, the CDR3 reads TGTGCCATCAGTGAAGTCAGAGAGGGGGAGCTTGGCTACACCTTC. Its protein is CAISEVREGELGYTF.

This chain joins TRBV5-4 and TRBJ1-4, with a weak D call TRBD1 (5 bases). The length of the CDR3 is 14 residues. Germline CDR1 SGHNT, CDR2 YYREEE (reference sequence). Trimming removed 4 bases from V and 4 bases from J, with 11 bases in between. The CDR3 is CASSPDSNNEKLFF. CDR3 in DNA: TGTGCCAGCAGCCCCGACAGCAATAATGAAAAACTGTTTTTT. The whole variable domain, filled in from reference TRBV5-4 and TRBJ1-4, reads ETGVTQSPTHLIKTRGQQVTLRCSSQSGHNTVSWYQQALGQGPQFIFQYYREEENGRGNFPPRFSGLQFPNYSSELNVNALELDDSALYLCASSPDSNNEKLFFGSGTQLSVL.

The chain links TRBV28 to TRBJ2-7; the D is unclear. Trimming stripped 2 bases from V and 0 bases from J, with 8 bases between. Germline CDR1 and CDR2: MDHEN and SYDVKM. The CDR3 sequence is 14 residues long. The CDR3 DNA follows: TGTGCCAGCAGTTTAGTCCAGGTCTCCTACGAGCAGTACTTC. It yields the protein CASSLVQVSYEQYF.

The count of this clone is one. The V gene is TRBV9, the J gene TRBJ2-7; D gene unclear. This CDR3 region has 14 residues. V gave up 4 bases and J gave up 0 bases, with 11 bases separating them. Germline V gene data show CDR1 as SGDLS and CDR2 as YYNGEE. The CDR3 spells CASSPSDTSYEQYF. CDR3 in DNA: TGTGCCAGCAGCCCCTCAGACACCTCCTACGAGCAGTACTTC. Complete variable domain (other parts from reference TRBV9 and TRBJ2-7): DSGVTQTPKHLITATGQRVTLRCSPRSGDLSVYWYQQSLDQGLQFLIQYYNGEERAKGNILERFSAQQFPDLHSELNLSSLELGDSALYFCASSPSDTSYEQYFGPGTRLTVT.

The chain employs TRBV5-1 and TRBJ2-2; 11 bases agree with TRBD1. Germline V lookup: CDR1 SGHRS, CDR2 YFSETQ. After removal of 4 bases from V and 5 bases from J, the junction contained 7 bases not matched to a gene. The CDR3 is 16 amino acids. DNA for the CDR3: TGCGCCAGCAGCCCTGGGACAGGGGGAGGAACCGGGGAGCTGTTTTTT. It yields the protein CASSPGTGGGTGELFF.

The rearrangement uses TRBV19 and TRBJ1-5, with TRBD1 identical over 9 bases. The germline gives CDR1 LNHDA, CDR2 SQIVND (reference sequence). Trimming at V came to 5 bases and at J to 2 bases, leaving 16 bases not matched to a gene. The CDR3 sequence is 19 residues long. CDR3 protein: CASSSRLRDRGSGNQPQHF. DNA for the CDR3: TGTGCCAGTAGTTCCCGCCTTCGAGACAGGGGGTCGGGCAATCAGCCCCAGCATTTT.

CDR3 sequence: CASTPGQGNNQPQHF. Here the CDR3 DNA reads TGTGCCAGCACCCCGGGACAGGGGAACAATCAGCCCCAGCATTTT. The chain employs TRBV6-5 and TRBJ1-5; TRBD1 matches 10 bases. The CDR3 has 15 residues. The V gene's germline CDR1 is MNHEY and CDR2 SVGAGI. J was trimmed by 3 bases and V by 7 bases; bases with no gene match: 6.

This clone was seen more than once but under ten times. CDR3 region: CASSLGTGNQPQHF. DNA of the CDR3: TGTGCCAGCAGTCTCGGGACTGGGAATCAGCCCCAGCATTTT. V gene TRBV6-5 combines with J gene TRBJ1-5; D is perhaps TRBD1 (5 bases). The CDR3 length is 14 residues. In germline, CDR1 is MNHEY, CDR2 SVGAGI. Trimming took off 5 bases at V and 4 bases at J, with 12 bases between the two ends.

The chain employs TRBV5-1 and TRBJ2-1; 7 bases map to TRBD2. The CDR3 runs to 15 residues. J gave up 10 bases and V 0 bases, and 10 bases lay outside the gene matches. The germline gives CDR1 SGHRS, CDR2 YFSETQ. CDR3 residues: CASSLGGGLVEEQFF. CDR3 bases: TGCGCCAGCAGCTTGGGGGGGGGTTTGGTGGAGGAGCAGTTCTTC.

V gene TRBV5-5 combines with J gene TRBJ2-7, with a tentative D call TRBD2 (5 bases). The germline CDR1 and CDR2 sequences are SGHKS and YYEKEE (reference sequence). This CDR3 spans 15 amino acids. Trimming removed 2 bases from V and 0 bases from J, with 12 bases in between. CDR3 protein: CASSFRRGNSYEQYF. The CDR3 region has the DNA TGTGCCAGCAGCTTCCGGAGAGGGAACTCCTACGAGCAGTACTTC.

This clone was observed once. The chain recombines TRBV30 with TRBJ1-1, with unresolved D. V lost 5 bases to trimming and J lost 7 bases, with 8 bases between them. In germline, CDR1 is GTSNPN, CDR2 SVGIG (reference sequence). The CDR3 totals 10 residues. As DNA, the CDR3 is TGTGCCTGGGATGCCAGTGAAGCTTTCTTT. Encoded protein: CAWDASEAFF.

This rearrangement joins TRBV7-9 to TRBJ1-1; 7 bases align to TRBD1. The CDR3 length is 18 residues. CDR1 and CDR2 (germline): SEHNR, FQNEAQ (reference sequence). After removal of 1 base from V and 4 bases from J, the junction contained 15 bases not matched to a gene. The CDR3 nucleotides read TGTGCCAGCAGCTTAGTGGCCTTCTCAGGGGGGCTGGGCACTGAAGCTTTCTTT. Translating gives CASSLVAFSGGLGTEAFF.

The chain combines TRBV5-1 with TRBJ1-2; TRBD1 matches 10 bases. V lost 3 bases, J lost 1 base, and 3 bases stayed unmatched. Germline CDR1 SGHRS, CDR2 YFSETQ. This CDR3 has 15 residues. This CDR3 is CASSSGTGVNYGYTF. The CDR3 DNA is TGCGCCAGCAGCTCCGGGACAGGGGTTAACTATGGCTACACCTTC.

This chain connects TRBV7-9 to TRBJ1-4, with D tentatively TRBD1 (6 bases). Per germline, CDR1 SEHNR and CDR2 FQNEAQ (reference sequence). This CDR3 comprises 15 residues. V was clipped by 1 base and J by 7 bases, with 13 bases between them. The CDR3 nucleotides are TGTGCCAGCAGCTTAGGATCCGGGGGGCGTGAAAAACTGTTTTTT. Its protein product is CASSLGSGGREKLFF.

J is TRBJ1-2 and V is TRBV25-1; D call uncertain. The CDR3 spans 14 residues. The ends were cut back, 6 bases at V and 3 bases at J, with 14 bases in the middle. Germline V CDR1 and CDR2: MGHDK, SYGVNS. CDR3 nucleotides: TGTGCCAGCAGCCTCCCGGGTATAGACTATGGCTACACCTTC. Its protein is CASSLPGIDYGYTF.